Presented here are 25 T cell receptor beta chains from one specimen sequenced in a study of blood T cell repertoires in COVID-19. Clones were read by immunoSEQ multiplex PCR, and TCRdb kept only the in-frame ones, dropping some. This table holds over 150,000 clones, approximately 80% found once. The sample taken for sequencing was peripheral blood. These receptors were collected from a human donor in a cohort sampled during active COVID-19.

This clone has a count of ten or more. This sequence joins TRBV2 and TRBJ2-7; the match to TRBD2 covers 10 bases. Trimming cost V 3 bases and J 6 bases; bases outside gene matches: 5. The CDR3 contains 14 residues. The germline V gene encodes CDR1 SNHLY and CDR2 FYNNEI. The CDR3 DNA reads as TGTGCCAGCAGTGATTCTAGCGGGGGATTCGAGCAGTACTTC. It is translated as CASSDSSGGFEQYF.

This sequence joins TRBV27 and TRBJ2-7; 8 nucleotides align to TRBD2. The CDR3 totals 16 residues. J lost 0 bases, V lost 3 bases, and 7 bases had no gene match. Germline-derived CDR1 and CDR2 are MNHEY and SMNVEV (reference sequence). The CDR3 spells CASSFTFSGDSYEQYF. CDR3 sequence (DNA): TGTGCCAGCAGTTTCACCTTTAGCGGGGACTCCTACGAGCAGTACTTC.

The rearrangement joins TRBV5-1 to TRBJ1-4; D is undetermined. The CDR3 is 14 amino acids. Trimming pared 4 bases from V and 6 bases from J, leaving 13 bases between. CDR1 and CDR2 from the germline V gene are SGHRS and YFSETQ. CDR3 nucleotides: TGCGCCAGCAGCCGGGATAATTTAGATGAAAAACTGTTTTTT. This encodes CASSRDNLDEKLFF.

V usage is TRBV9 and J usage is TRBJ2-6, with a possible D match to TRBD2 (5 bases). CDR3 length equals 18 residues. Germline V gene data show CDR1 as SGDLS and CDR2 as YYNGEE. The V end was cut by 0 bases, the J end by 0 bases, with 13 bases between. The CDR3 region has the DNA TGTGCCAGCAGCGTAGGGCCCCGCCGGGACTCTGGGGCCAACGTCCTGACTTTC. Protein: CASSVGPRRDSGANVLTF.

The chain recombines TRBV5-8 with TRBJ1-4; a weak D match, TRBD1 (5 bases). The germline V gene encodes CDR1 SGHTS and CDR2 YDEGEE. Trimming removed 4 bases at V and 6 bases at J, with 22 bases between. CDR3 length: 17 residues. The CDR3 DNA sequence: TGTGCCAGCAGCCCCCGATTGGGGGGAGTTAGTGATGAAAAACTGTTTTTT. It yields the protein CASSPRLGGVSDEKLFF.

The gene calls are TRBV7-9 and TRBJ2-1; 9 bases agree with TRBD1. Germline assignment: CDR1 SEHNR and CDR2 FQNEAQ (reference sequence). V lost 6 bases to trimming and J lost 3 bases; unmatched junction nucleotides: 6. The CDR3 is made up of 15 amino acids. The CDR3 DNA follows: TGTGCCAGCAGTCAACCGGGACAGGGCTACAATGAGCAGTTCTTC. Translating it yields CASSQPGQGYNEQFF.

This chain connects TRBV19 to TRBJ1-4; no clear D. This CDR3 has 14 amino acids. Trimming shortened V by 5 bases and J by 3 bases, and 10 bases separated the two germline ends. Germline values: CDR1 LNHDA, CDR2 SQIVND (reference sequence). CDR3 sequence (DNA): TGTGCCAGTAGTCCGACTGTGGCTAATGAAAAACTGTTTTTT. Translating gives CASSPTVANEKLFF.

The J gene is TRBJ1-3, the V gene TRBV19; 9 positions agree with TRBD1. CDR1 is LNHDA and CDR2 is SQIVND in the germline V gene (reference sequence). CDR3 size: 16 residues. After removal of 3 bases from V and 0 bases from J, the junction contained 3 bases not matched to a gene. CDR3 region: CASSITGGGSGNTIYF. The CDR3 region has the DNA TGTGCCAGTAGTATTACAGGGGGCGGCTCTGGAAACACCATATATTTT. Full variable domain (rest looked up from reference TRBV19 and TRBJ1-3): DGGITQSPKYLFRKEGQNVTLSCEQNLNHDAMYWYRQDPGQGLRLIYYSQIVNDFQKGDIAEGYSVSREKKESFPLTVTSAQKNPTAFYLCASSITGGGSGNTIYFGEGSWLTVV.

The chain is built from TRBV2 and TRBJ1-3; the D gene is possibly TRBD1 (6 bases). V was clipped by 8 bases and J by 1 base, with 12 bases between them. Germline V gene sequence: CDR1 SNHLY, CDR2 FYNNEI. The CDR3 sequence is 14 residues long. The DNA for the CDR3 is TGTGCCAGCCCGGAGGACAGTTCTGGAAACACCATATATTTT. This encodes CASPEDSSGNTIYF.

V is TRBV24-1 and J is TRBJ2-5; 7 bases align to TRBD1. Unmatched junction bases numbered 6, after V lost 2 bases and J lost 1 base. Germline-derived CDR1 and CDR2 are KGHDR and SFDVKD. CDR3 length: 16 residues. The CDR3 spells CATSDSQGELQETQYF. For the CDR3, the DNA is TGTGCCACCAGTGATTCCCAGGGGGAACTCCAAGAGACCCAGTACTTC.

The rearrangement links TRBV3-1 (or the pseudogene TRBV3-2) to TRBJ1-1; D uncertain. From germline, CDR1 is LGHDT and CDR2 YNNKEL (reference sequence). This CDR3 has 15 amino acids. Between the trimmed V and J ends, which lost 1 base and 1 base, there was a span of 10 bases. DNA for the CDR3: TGTGCCAGCAGCCAAGGGGAGGCCACGAACACTGAAGCTTTCTTT. It codes for CASSQGEATNTEAFF.

V and J are TRBV2 and TRBJ1-4; perhaps TRBD1 as D (5 bases). This CDR3 region has 12 residues. Germline V gene data show CDR1 as SNHLY and CDR2 as FYNNEI. The germline V and J ends were trimmed by 6 bases and 6 bases, with 8 bases remaining between them. CDR3 sequence (DNA): TGTGCCAGCAGGCGGGGGTATGAAAAACTGTTTTTT. This encodes CASRRGYEKLFF.

The V call is TRBV3-1 (or the pseudogene TRBV3-2), the J call TRBJ2-7; D possibly corresponds to TRBD2 (5 bases). Trimming stripped 1 base from V and 7 bases from J, with 11 bases between. The CDR3 runs 13 residues. Germline V gene lookup returns CDR1 LGHDT and CDR2 YNNKEL (reference sequence). CDR3 region: CASSQVKEAEQYF. The CDR3 DNA reads TGTGCCAGCAGCCAAGTTAAGGAGGCGGAGCAGTACTTC.

This clone was counted a single time. The V and J genes are TRBV2 and TRBJ2-1; 7 bases line up with TRBD2. V shed 6 bases and J 1 base; nucleotides not matched to a gene: 6. Germline CDR1 SNHLY, CDR2 FYNNEI. The CDR3 runs 15 residues. CDR3 sequence reads: CASSVAGASYNEQFF. The DNA of the CDR3 is TGTGCCAGCAGCGTAGCGGGTGCATCCTACAATGAGCAGTTCTTC.

The V call is TRBV3-1 (or the pseudogene TRBV3-2), the J call TRBJ2-2, with 10 bases lining up with TRBD1. V gave up 4 bases and J gave up 1 base; unmatched junction bases: 6. This CDR3 has 17 amino acids. Germline CDR1 is LGHDT and CDR2 is YNNKEL (reference sequence). CDR3 residues: CASSPRTGGLNTGELFF. CDR3 sequence (DNA): TGTGCCAGCAGCCCACGGACAGGGGGTCTGAACACCGGGGAGCTGTTTTTT.

The chain uses TRBV3-1 (or the pseudogene TRBV3-2) and TRBJ2-7; 7 nucleotides agree with TRBD2. Germline loops: CDR1 LGHDT, CDR2 YNNKEL (reference sequence). The CDR3 covers 14 residues. After removal of 0 bases from V and 10 bases from J, the junction contained 9 bases not matched to a gene. The CDR3 DNA follows: TGTGCCAGCAGCCAAGAGTGGAGCGGGGCGAATCAGTACTTC. It translates to CASSQEWSGANQYF.

The V gene is TRBV19, the J gene TRBJ1-6; D is unresolved. Per the germline V gene, CDR1 is LNHDA and CDR2 is SQIVND (reference sequence). The length of the CDR3 is 14 residues. Trimming took off 3 bases at V and 7 bases at J, with 10 bases between the two ends. CDR3 in amino acids: CASSIRQANSPLHF. The CDR3 DNA is TGTGCCAGTAGTATTAGGCAGGCAAATTCACCCCTCCACTTT. The full variable domain, in which reference TRBV19 and TRBJ1-6 provide the parts outside the CDR3, is DGGITQSPKYLFRKEGQNVTLSCEQNLNHDAMYWYRQDPGQGLRLIYYSQIVNDFQKGDIAEGYSVSREKKESFPLTVTSAQKNPTAFYLCASSIRQANSPLHFGNGTRLTVT.

The J gene is TRBJ2-1, the V gene TRBV6-6; 10 bases are shared with TRBD1. The CDR3 runs 14 residues. CDR1 is MNHNY and CDR2 is SVGAGI in the germline V gene (reference sequence). Germline trimming cut 5 bases from V and 2 bases from J; bases unmatched to any gene: 0. CDR3 sequence (DNA): TGTGCCAGCAGTGGGACAGGGGCCTACAATGAGCAGTTCTTC. It encodes CASSGTGAYNEQFF.

V is TRBV5-1 and J is TRBJ2-2; 7 bases agree with TRBD1. The CDR3 consists of 14 residues. Per the germline V gene, CDR1 is SGHRS and CDR2 is YFSETQ. The junction had 11 bases not matched to a gene; V was cut back by 7 bases and J by 8 bases. The CDR3 loop reads CASGDRATLGELFF. In DNA form, the CDR3 reads TGCGCCAGCGGCGACAGGGCTACTCTTGGGGAGCTGTTTTTT.

The rearrangement links TRBV4-1 to TRBJ2-3; 8 nucleotides agree with TRBD2. Looked up from germline, CDR1 is MGHRA and CDR2 is YSYEKL. The CDR3 length is 18 residues. The ends lost 0 bases at V and 2 bases at J; junction bases unmatched: 10. The CDR3 region is CASSQERWRGDDTDTQYF. In DNA, the CDR3 is TGCGCCAGCAGCCAAGAGAGGTGGCGGGGGGACGACACAGATACGCAGTATTTT.

This clone came up a few times. The rearrangement links TRBV6-6 to TRBJ2-1, with 7 bases lining up with TRBD2. The CDR3 length is 17 residues. Germline lookup yields CDR1 MNHNY and CDR2 SVGAGI (reference sequence). The junction had 14 bases not matched to a gene; V was cut back by 5 bases and J by 4 bases. The CDR3 sequence is CASSHPPGEGPYNEQFF. The DNA for the CDR3 is TGTGCCAGCAGTCACCCCCCTGGGGAGGGTCCATACAATGAGCAGTTCTTC.

The V gene is TRBV19, the J gene TRBJ2-7; TRBD1 aligns across 8 bases. The trim removed 6 bases at V and 2 bases at J, leaving 3 bases unmatched. Germline V CDR1 and CDR2: LNHDA, SQIVND (reference sequence). The CDR3 sequence is 13 residues long. The CDR3 DNA reads TGTGCCAGTAGCCGGGACAGGACCTACGAGCAGTACTTC. It yields the protein CASSRDRTYEQYF.

The chain has TRBV6-1 and TRBJ1-2; maybe TRBD1 (5 bases). V gave up 6 bases and J gave up 1 base, with 21 bases separating them. Germline CDR1 is MNHNS and CDR2 is SASEGT. CDR3 length: 17 amino acids. The CDR3 here is CASREWAGSRGNYGYTF. In nucleotides, the CDR3 is TGTGCCAGCAGGGAATGGGCAGGGTCTAGGGGTAACTATGGCTACACCTTC.

This clone has only one observation. The chain uses TRBV5-4 and TRBJ2-5; 7 bases agree with TRBD2. The CDR3 length is 16 residues. Germline trimming cut 4 bases from V and 8 bases from J; bases unmatched to any gene: 17. From germline, CDR1 is SGHNT and CDR2 YYREEE (reference sequence). CDR3 nucleotides: TGTGCCAGCAGCCGGGGGGATCGGGGAGCAGGCCGAACCCAGTACTTC. Its translation is CASSRGDRGAGRTQYF.

The chain uses TRBV6-5 and TRBJ1-5, with D unresolved. The CDR3 contains 13 residues. CDR1 and CDR2 from the germline V gene are MNHEY and SVGAGI. V was trimmed by 7 bases and J by 0 bases, leaving 7 bases between them. The CDR3 loop is CASNFYSNQPQHF. CDR3 nucleotide sequence: TGTGCCAGCAATTTCTATAGCAATCAGCCCCAGCATTTT.